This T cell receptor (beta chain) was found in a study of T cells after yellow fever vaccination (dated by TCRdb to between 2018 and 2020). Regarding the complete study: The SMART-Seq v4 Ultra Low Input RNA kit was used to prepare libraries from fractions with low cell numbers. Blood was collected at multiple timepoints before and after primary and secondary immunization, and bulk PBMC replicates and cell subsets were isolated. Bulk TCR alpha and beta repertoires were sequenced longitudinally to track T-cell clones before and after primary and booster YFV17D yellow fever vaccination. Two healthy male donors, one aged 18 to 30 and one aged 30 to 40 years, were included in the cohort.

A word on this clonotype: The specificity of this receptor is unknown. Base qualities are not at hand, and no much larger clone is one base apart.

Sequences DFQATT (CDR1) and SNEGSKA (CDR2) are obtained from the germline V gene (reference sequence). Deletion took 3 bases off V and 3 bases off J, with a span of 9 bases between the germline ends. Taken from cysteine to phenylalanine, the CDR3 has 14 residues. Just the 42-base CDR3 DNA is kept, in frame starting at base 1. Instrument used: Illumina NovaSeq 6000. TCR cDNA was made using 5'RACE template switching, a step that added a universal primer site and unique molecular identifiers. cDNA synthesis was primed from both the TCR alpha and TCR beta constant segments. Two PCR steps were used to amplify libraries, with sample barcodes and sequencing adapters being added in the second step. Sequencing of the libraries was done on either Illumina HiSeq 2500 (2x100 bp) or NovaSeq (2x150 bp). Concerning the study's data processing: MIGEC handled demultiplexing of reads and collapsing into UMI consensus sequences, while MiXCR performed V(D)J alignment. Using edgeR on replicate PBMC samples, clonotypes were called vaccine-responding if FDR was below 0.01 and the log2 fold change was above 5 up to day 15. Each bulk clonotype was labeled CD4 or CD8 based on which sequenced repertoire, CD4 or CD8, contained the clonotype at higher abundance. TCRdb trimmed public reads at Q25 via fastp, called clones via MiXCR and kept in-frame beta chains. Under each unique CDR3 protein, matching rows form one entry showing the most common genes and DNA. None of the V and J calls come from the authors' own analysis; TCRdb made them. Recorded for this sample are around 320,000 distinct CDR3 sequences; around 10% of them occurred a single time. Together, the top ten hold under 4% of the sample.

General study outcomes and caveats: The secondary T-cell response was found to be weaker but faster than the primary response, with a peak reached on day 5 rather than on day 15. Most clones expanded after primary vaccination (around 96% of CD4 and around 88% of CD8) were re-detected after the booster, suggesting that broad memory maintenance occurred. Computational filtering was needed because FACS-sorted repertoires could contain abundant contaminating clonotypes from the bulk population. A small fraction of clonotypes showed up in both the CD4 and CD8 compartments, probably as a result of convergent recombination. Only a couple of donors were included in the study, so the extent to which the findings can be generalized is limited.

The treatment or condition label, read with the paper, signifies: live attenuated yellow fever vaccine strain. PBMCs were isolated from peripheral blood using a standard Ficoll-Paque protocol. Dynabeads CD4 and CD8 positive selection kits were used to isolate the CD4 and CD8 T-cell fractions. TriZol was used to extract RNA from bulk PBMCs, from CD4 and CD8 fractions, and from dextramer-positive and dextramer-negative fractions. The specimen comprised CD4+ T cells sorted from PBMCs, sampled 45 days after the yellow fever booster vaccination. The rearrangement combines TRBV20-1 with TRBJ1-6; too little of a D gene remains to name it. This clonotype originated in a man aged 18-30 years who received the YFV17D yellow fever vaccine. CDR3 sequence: CSASHSNYNSPLHF. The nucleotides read TGCAGTGCTAGCCACAGTAACTATAATTCACCCCTCCACTTT.